This is a list of T cell receptor beta chains from one sample in a study of CD8 T cells in ankylosing spondylitis. MiXCR, applied by TCRdb to the 5' RACE reads, yields one record per CDR3 protein. The sample yields 350,000 or so distinct CDR3 sequences, roughly 8% seen once. The sequencing sample was made of blood, either unsorted or a sorted T cell fraction (not recorded which). These receptors originate from a male donor with ankylosing spondylitis. The CDR3 runs from the conserved cysteine through the conserved F or W. The D gene is left open where the match is weak. Size tells how often a clone was seen (once, few, many) or the class of an expanded clone, and some rows leave it out.

j_call,d_call,clone_size,v_call,cdr3_nt,cdr3_aa
TRBJ2-3,NA,NA,TRBV20-1,TGCAGTGCTAGAGTTCGGGGGAGCACAGATACGCAGTATTTT,CSARVRGSTDTQYF
TRBJ2-1,TRBD1,many,TRBV10-3,TGTGCCACCTTTTCGGGACAGGGGTCTTACAATGAGCAGTTCTTC,CATFSGQGSYNEQFF
TRBJ1-2,TRBD1,NA,TRBV18,TGTGCCAGCTCACCACGACAGGGGGTGACCCCATATGGCTACACCTTC,CASSPRQGVTPYGYTF
TRBJ2-7,NA,few,TRBV9,TGTGCCAGCAATAGGACGGGGCTATTCCAGCAGTACTTC,CASNRTGLFQQYF
TRBJ2-3,TRBD2,many,TRBV6-1,TGTGCCAGCAAAGGGCTAGCGGGGCCAGGTACGCAGTATTTT,CASKGLAGPGTQYF
TRBJ2-5,TRBD1,many,TRBV15,TGTGCCACCAGCAGACTGACAGGGGGATGGGGCGAGACCCAGTACTTC,CATSRLTGGWGETQYF
TRBJ1-1,NA,NA,TRBV18,TGTGCCAGCTCACGAGAGCGGGAATACACTGAAGCTTTCTTT,CASSREREYTEAFF
TRBJ1-5,TRBD1,many,TRBV6-1,TGTGCCAGCAGGTCCGGGACAGGGGGCGGTCAGCCCCAGCATTTT,CASRSGTGGGQPQHF
TRBJ1-2,TRBD1,many,TRBV7-2,TGTGCCAGCAGCTTAAACAGGGGGACTTTAGGCTACACCTTC,CASSLNRGTLGYTF
TRBJ2-1,TRBD2,NA,TRBV9,TGTGCCAGCAGCGTAGACGGGAGGGGGAGGAATGAGCAGTTCTTC,CASSVDGRGRNEQFF
TRBJ2-5,NA,NA,TRBV5-5,TGTGCCAGCAGCTTGACAATCCCTGTGGAGATCTACCAAGAGACCCAGTACTTC,CASSLTIPVEIYQETQYF
TRBJ2-7,NA,few,TRBV6-1,TGTGCCAGCAGTGAAACAGGGAGGGCTCCCTACGAGCAGTACTTC,CASSETGRAPYEQYF
TRBJ1-1,NA,few,TRBV6-2/TRBV6-3,TGTGCCAGCAGTTACTATCGGGGGGACACTGAAGCTTTCTTT,CASSYYRGDTEAFF
TRBJ2-1,NA,few,TRBV6-5,TGTGCCAGCAGGTACGCAGAGGGGGGATCTAGAAATGAGCAGTTCTTC,CASRYAEGGSRNEQFF
TRBJ2-1,TRBD2,many,TRBV29-1,TGCAGCGTGGGGGGGAAGGTGGCGGAATACTACAATGAGCAGTTCTTC,CSVGGKVAEYYNEQFF
TRBJ2-1,NA,many,TRBV27,TGTGCCAGCAGCCAGATCTTTAGGAGCTCCTACAATGAGCAGTTCTTC,CASSQIFRSSYNEQFF
TRBJ1-2,NA,few,TRBV4-2,TGTGCCAGCAGCCGCCCGAGGGGCGGGACAACCTATGGCTACACCTTC,CASSRPRGGTTYGYTF
TRBJ2-2,TRBD2,many,TRBV7-9,TGTGCCAGCAGCTTAGGAACGGGAGGATTCACCGGGGAGCTGTTTTTT,CASSLGTGGFTGELFF
TRBJ2-5,TRBD1,NA,TRBV2,TGTGCCAGCATGATGGAGAGTGGGACAGCTTACCAAGAGACCCAGTACTTC,CASMMESGTAYQETQYF
TRBJ2-1,NA,few,TRBV5-1,TGCGCCAGCTGCCCCGGTGGAGGCCTGGGGGATGAGCAGTTCTTC,CASCPGGGLGDEQFF
TRBJ2-7,NA,many,TRBV5-1,TGCGCCAGCAGCTACGACAGTAACGAGCAGTACTTC,CASSYDSNEQYF
TRBJ2-7,NA,many,TRBV11-3,TGTGCCAGCAGCTGCGGGACAGAGTGCTCCTACGAGCAGTACTTC,CASSCGTECSYEQYF
TRBJ2-1,NA,few,TRBV7-2,TGTGCCAGCAGCTTAGTCGGTGCGGGCAATGAGCAGTTCTTC,CASSLVGAGNEQFF
TRBJ1-6,NA,NA,TRBV9,TGTGCCAGCAGCGTCCGGGGCTCCTATAATTCACCCCTCCACTTT,CASSVRGSYNSPLHF
TRBJ2-1,NA,NA,TRBV20-1,TGCAGTGCTAGGCTCGGACTATTAAACCCCTACAATGAGCAGTTCTTC,CSARLGLLNPYNEQFF
TRBJ2-2,NA,few,TRBV7-2,TGTGCCAGCAGCCCGAGAGGAGGGCACACCGGGGAGCTGTTTTTT,CASSPRGGHTGELFF
TRBJ2-1,TRBD2,NA,TRBV30,TGTGCCTGGACGGGGCCGGGAGGGTACAATGAGCAGTTCTTC,CAWTGPGGYNEQFF
TRBJ1-1,NA,NA,TRBV9,TGTGCCAGCAGCGTTATGGTATCAAGCACTGAAGCTTTCTTT,CASSVMVSSTEAFF
TRBJ2-7,NA,few,TRBV12-3/TRBV12-4,TGTGCCAGCAGTTTAGCCGACTTACCCTACGAGCAGTACTTC,CASSLADLPYEQYF
TRBJ1-5,NA,NA,TRBV20-1,TGCAGTGCTAGTGGGGGTCATCAGCCCCAGCATTTT,CSASGGHQPQHF
TRBJ1-5,NA,few,TRBV29-1,TGCAGCGTGTCGGGAGTTGAGGGACAGCCCCAGCATTTT,CSVSGVEGQPQHF
TRBJ2-7,NA,NA,TRBV11-2,TGTGCCAGCAGAACAGCGGCCAGCTCCTACGAGCAGTACTTC,CASRTAASSYEQYF
TRBJ2-7,TRBD2,NA,TRBV27,TGTGCCAGCACCTCCCGGGGACTAGCGAACTACGAGCAGTACTTC,CASTSRGLANYEQYF
TRBJ1-4,NA,many,TRBV12-3/TRBV12-4,TGTGCCAGCTCTAAAACACCTCGGGGAGGCGAAAAACTGTTTTTT,CASSKTPRGGEKLFF
TRBJ2-7,TRBD1,many,TRBV6-1,TGTGCCAGCAGTAGGGACAGGTCCTACGAGCAGTACTTC,CASSRDRSYEQYF
TRBJ2-1,TRBD2,few,TRBV11-2,TGTGCCAGCAGCTTAAGACTAGCGGGTGGAGAGGGTGAGCAGTTCTTC,CASSLRLAGGEGEQFF
TRBJ1-6,NA,few,TRBV27,TGTGCCAGCAGTTTAGGTACAGGCGGTTTTCCCCTCCACTTT,CASSLGTGGFPLHF
TRBJ2-7,TRBD2,few,TRBV4-3,TGCGCCAGCAGCCCGCTCATCCCTCGGGGGGAGAGGTACGAGCAGTACTTC,CASSPLIPRGERYEQYF
TRBJ1-2,NA,few,TRBV28,TGTGCCATCAACTTTAACTATGGCTACACCTTC,CAINFNYGYTF
TRBJ2-5,NA,NA,TRBV20-1,TGCAGTGCTGGAAAAGAGACCCAGTACTTC,CSAGKETQYF
TRBJ1-2,TRBD1,NA,TRBV5-1,TGCGCCAGCAGCCAGGGGACAGGGGGAGGCTACACCTTC,CASSQGTGGGYTF
TRBJ1-3,NA,NA,TRBV7-2,TGTGCCAGCAGCTTAGTAGTGGGTTCTGGAAACACCATATATTTT,CASSLVVGSGNTIYF
TRBJ1-5,TRBD1,NA,TRBV4-3,TGCGCCAGCAGCCAAGGGACAGGGTTGGGTCAGCCCCAGCATTTT,CASSQGTGLGQPQHF
TRBJ2-1,NA,NA,TRBV5-1,TGCGCCAGCAGCCCCAGACAGATGACAGCCGGCGAGCAGTTCTTC,CASSPRQMTAGEQFF
TRBJ1-1,TRBD1,many,TRBV29-1,TGCAGCGTTGAGTTCTCAGGGGGTACTGAAGCTTTCTTT,CSVEFSGGTEAFF
TRBJ1-1,NA,many,TRBV12-3/TRBV12-4,TGTGCCAGCAGTTCGAGCTCTGAAGCTTTCTTT,CASSSSSEAFF
TRBJ2-1,NA,NA,TRBV11-2,TGTGCCTCGGGTAGGGACTCCCGTGAGCAGTTCTTC,CASGRDSREQFF
TRBJ2-6,NA,many,TRBV29-1,TGCAGCGTTGAGGGTAGTTCTGGGGCCAACGTCCTGACTTTC,CSVEGSSGANVLTF
TRBJ2-5,NA,NA,TRBV5-1,TGCGCCAGCCGCCCCGAGGCTGGACAAGAGACCCAGTACTTC,CASRPEAGQETQYF